This TCR beta chain was identified in a study of graft-versus-host responses after intestinal transplantation. Sequencing was performed with immunoSEQ multiplex PCR; in TCRdb, only in-frame clones are kept and a portion is missing. The sample includes some 120,000 clones, less than 95% of them seen just once. Comments on this clone: Its specificity is not known.

The clonotype was recovered from a human donor who received an intestinal transplant. The sequences come from unstimulated CD4+ T cells sorted from spleen or lymph node cells, collected before intestinal transplant.

Here the CDR3 reads CASRRGQGHNSPLHF. The CDR3 nucleotides are TGTGCCAGCAGGCGGGGACAGGGGCATAATTCACCCCTCCACTTT. The chain links TRBV6-5 to TRBJ1-6, with 10 bases lining up with TRBD1. The germline CDR1 and CDR2 sequences are MNHEY and SVGAGI. The J segment lost 5 bases and the V segment lost 6 bases, leaving 4 bases of the junction unmatched. The CDR3 has 15 residues.